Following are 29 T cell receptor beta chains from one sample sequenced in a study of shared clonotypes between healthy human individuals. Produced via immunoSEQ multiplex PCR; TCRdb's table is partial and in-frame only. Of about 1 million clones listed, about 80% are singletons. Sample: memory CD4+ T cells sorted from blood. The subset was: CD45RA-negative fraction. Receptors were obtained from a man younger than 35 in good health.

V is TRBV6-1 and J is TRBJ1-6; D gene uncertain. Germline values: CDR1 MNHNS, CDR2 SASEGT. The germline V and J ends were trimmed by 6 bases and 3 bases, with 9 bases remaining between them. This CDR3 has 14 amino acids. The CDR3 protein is CASSEGYYNSPLHF. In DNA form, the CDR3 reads TGTGCCAGCAGCGAGGGATACTATAATTCACCCCTCCACTTT.

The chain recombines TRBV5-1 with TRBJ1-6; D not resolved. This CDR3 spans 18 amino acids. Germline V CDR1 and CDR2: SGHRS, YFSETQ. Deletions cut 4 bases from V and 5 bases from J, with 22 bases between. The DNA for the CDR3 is TGCGCCAGCAGCCCGAAACAAAGAAAAATGGGAGATAATTCACCCCTCCACTTT. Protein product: CASSPKQRKMGDNSPLHF. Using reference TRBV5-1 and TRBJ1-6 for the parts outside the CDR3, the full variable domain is KAGVTQTPRYLIKTRGQQVTLSCSPISGHRSVSWYQQTPGQGLQFLFEYFSETQRNKGNFPGRFSGRQFSNSRSEMNVSTLELGDSALYLCASSPKQRKMGDNSPLHFGNGTRLTVT.

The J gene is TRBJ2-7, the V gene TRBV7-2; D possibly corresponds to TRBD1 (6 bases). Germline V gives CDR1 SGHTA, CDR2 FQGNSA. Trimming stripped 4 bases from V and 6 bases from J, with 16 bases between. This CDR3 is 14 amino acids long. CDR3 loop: CASSSRWGLIEQYF. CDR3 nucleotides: TGTGCCAGCAGCTCCCGCTGGGGGCTTATCGAGCAGTACTTC.

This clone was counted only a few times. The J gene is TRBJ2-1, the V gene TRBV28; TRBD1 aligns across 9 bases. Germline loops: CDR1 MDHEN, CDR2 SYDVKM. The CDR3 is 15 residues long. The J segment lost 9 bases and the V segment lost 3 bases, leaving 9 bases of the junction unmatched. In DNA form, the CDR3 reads TGTGCCAGCAGTTTCCCAAAGGGACAGGGTCCTGAGCAGTTCTTC. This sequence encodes CASSFPKGQGPEQFF.

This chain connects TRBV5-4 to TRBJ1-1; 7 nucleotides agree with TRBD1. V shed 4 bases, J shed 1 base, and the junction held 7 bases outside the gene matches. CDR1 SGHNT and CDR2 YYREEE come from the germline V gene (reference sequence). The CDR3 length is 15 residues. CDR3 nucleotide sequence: TGTGCCAGCAGCCCTCAACAGGGGTCGAACACTGAAGCTTTCTTT. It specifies CASSPQQGSNTEAFF.

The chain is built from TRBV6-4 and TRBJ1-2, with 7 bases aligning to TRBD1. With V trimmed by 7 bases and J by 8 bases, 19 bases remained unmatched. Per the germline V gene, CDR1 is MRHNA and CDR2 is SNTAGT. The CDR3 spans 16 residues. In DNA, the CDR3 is TGTGCCAGCATTCTTACAGGGGAGGCTCCCTTCCGGGGCTACACCTTC. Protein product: CASILTGEAPFRGYTF.

The CDR3 reads CAISRGPDGDTQYF. CDR3 bases: TGTGCCATCAGCAGGGGCCCCGACGGGGATACGCAGTATTTT. The gene calls are TRBV10-3 and TRBJ2-3, with D tentatively TRBD1 (6 bases). The CDR3 is made up of 14 amino acids. Between the trimmed V and J ends, which lost 6 bases and 6 bases, there was a span of 16 bases. Germline V gene data show CDR1 as ENHRY and CDR2 as SYGVKD.

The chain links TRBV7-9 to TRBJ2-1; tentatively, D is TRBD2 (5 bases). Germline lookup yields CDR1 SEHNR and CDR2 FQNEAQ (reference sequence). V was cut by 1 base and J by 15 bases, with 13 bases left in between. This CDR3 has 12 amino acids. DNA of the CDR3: TGTGCCAGCAGCTTAGGGGAGCTTTGGCCGTTCTTC. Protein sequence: CASSLGELWPFF.

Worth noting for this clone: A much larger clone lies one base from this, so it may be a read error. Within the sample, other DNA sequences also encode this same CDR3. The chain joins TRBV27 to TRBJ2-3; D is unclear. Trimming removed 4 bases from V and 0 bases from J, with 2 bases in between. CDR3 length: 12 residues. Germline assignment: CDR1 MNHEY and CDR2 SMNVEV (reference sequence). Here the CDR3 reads CASSYSTDTQYF. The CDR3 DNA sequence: TGTGCCAGCAGTTACAGCACAGATACGCAGTATTTT.

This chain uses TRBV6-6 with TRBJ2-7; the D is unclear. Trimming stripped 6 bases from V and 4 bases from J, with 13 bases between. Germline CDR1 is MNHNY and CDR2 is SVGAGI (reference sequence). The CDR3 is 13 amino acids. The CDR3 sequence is CASRSPPSYEQYF. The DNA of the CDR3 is TGTGCCAGCAGATCCCCGCCTAGTTACGAGCAGTACTTC.

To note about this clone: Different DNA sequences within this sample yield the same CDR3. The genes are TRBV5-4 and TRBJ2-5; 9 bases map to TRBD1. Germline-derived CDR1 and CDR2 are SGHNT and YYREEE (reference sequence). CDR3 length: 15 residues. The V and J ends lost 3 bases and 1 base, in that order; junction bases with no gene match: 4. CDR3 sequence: CASSSGQGLQETQYF. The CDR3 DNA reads TGTGCCAGCAGCTCCGGACAGGGGCTCCAAGAGACCCAGTACTTC.

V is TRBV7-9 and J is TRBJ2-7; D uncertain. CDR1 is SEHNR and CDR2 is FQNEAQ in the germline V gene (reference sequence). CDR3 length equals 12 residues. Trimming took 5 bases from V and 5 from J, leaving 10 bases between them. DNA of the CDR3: TGTGCCAGCAGCCGCGTTGGCGACGAGCAGTACTTC. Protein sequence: CASSRVGDEQYF.

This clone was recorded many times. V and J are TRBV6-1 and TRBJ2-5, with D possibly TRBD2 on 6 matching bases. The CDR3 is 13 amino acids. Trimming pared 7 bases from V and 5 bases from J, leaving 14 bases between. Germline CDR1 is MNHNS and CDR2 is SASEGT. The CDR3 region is CASTGLGGETQYF. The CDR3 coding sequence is TGTGCCAGCACCGGGCTAGGAGGGGAGACCCAGTACTTC.

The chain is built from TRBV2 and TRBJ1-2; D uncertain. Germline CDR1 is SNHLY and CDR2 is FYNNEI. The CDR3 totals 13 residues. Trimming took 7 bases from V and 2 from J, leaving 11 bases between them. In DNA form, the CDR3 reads TGTGCCAGCATTCTGAGGTCGAACTATGGCTACACCTTC. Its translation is CASILRSNYGYTF.

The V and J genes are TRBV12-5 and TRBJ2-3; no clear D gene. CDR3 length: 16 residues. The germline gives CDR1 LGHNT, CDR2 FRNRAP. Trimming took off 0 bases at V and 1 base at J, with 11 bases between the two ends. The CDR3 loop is CASGLVLGLGTDTQYF. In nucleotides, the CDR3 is TGTGCTAGTGGTTTGGTACTGGGTCTGGGCACAGATACGCAGTATTTT. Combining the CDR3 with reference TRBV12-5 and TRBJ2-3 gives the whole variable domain DARVTQTPRHKVTEMGQEVTMRCQPILGHNTVFWYRQTMMQGLELLAYFRNRAPLDDSGMPKDRFSAEMPDATLATLKIQPSEPRDSAVYFCASGLVLGLGTDTQYFGPGTRLTVL.

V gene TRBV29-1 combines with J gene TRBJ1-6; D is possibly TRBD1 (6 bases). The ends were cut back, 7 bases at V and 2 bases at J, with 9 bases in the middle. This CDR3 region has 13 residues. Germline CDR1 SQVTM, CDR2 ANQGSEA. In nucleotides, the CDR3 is TGCAGCGCAGGGGAAACCTATAATTCACCCCTCCACTTT. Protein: CSAGETYNSPLHF. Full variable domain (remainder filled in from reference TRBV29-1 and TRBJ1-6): SAVISQKPSRDICQRGTSLTIQCQVDSQVTMMFWYRQQPGQSLTLIATANQGSEATYESGFVIDKFPISRPNLTFSTLTVSNMSPEDSSIYLCSAGETYNSPLHFGNGTRLTVT.

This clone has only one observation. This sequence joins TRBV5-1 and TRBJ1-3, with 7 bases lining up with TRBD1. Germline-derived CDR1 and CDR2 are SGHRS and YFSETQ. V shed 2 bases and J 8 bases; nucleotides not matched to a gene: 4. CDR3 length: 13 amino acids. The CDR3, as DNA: TGCGCCAGCAGCTTAGGCCAGGGGGACACCATATATTTT. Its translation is CASSLGQGDTIYF.

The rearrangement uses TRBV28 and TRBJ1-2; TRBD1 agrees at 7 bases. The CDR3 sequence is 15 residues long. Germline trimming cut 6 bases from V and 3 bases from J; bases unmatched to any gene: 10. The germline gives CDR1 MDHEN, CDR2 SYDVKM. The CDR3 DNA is TGTGCCAGCAGATTAGAGGGGGCTGGTTACTATGGCTACACCTTC. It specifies CASRLEGAGYYGYTF.

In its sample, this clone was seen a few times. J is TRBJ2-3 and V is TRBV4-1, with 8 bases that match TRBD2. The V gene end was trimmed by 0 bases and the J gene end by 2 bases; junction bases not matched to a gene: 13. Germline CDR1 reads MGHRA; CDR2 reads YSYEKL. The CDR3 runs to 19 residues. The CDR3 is CASSQEGASGGPHTDTQYF. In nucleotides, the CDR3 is TGCGCCAGCAGCCAAGAAGGGGCCAGCGGGGGACCTCACACAGATACGCAGTATTTT.

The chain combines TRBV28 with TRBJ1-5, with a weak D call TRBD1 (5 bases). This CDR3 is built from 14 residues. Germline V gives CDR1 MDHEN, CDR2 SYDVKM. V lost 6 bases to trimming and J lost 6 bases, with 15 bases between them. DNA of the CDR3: TGTGCCAGCAGCCAGGGACCGGTTCGTCAGCCCCAGCATTTT. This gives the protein CASSQGPVRQPQHF.

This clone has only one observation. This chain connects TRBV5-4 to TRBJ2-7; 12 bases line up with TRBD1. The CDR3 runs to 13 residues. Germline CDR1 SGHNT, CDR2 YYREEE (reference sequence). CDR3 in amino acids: CAAGTGGGYEQYF. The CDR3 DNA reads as TGTGCTGCGGGGACAGGGGGCGGGTACGAGCAGTACTTC.

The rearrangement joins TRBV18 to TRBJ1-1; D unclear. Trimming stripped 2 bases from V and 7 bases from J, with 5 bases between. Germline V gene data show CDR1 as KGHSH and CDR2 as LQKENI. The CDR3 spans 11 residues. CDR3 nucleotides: TGTGCCAGCTCACCAAAGGGTGAAGCTTTCTTT. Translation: CASSPKGEAFF.

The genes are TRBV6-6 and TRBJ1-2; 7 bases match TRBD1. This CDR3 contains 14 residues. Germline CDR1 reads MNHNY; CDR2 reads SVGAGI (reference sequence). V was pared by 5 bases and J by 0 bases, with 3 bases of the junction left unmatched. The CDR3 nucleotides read TGTGCCAGCAGTCCTCAGGGGGCTAACTATGGCTACACCTTC. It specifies CASSPQGANYGYTF.

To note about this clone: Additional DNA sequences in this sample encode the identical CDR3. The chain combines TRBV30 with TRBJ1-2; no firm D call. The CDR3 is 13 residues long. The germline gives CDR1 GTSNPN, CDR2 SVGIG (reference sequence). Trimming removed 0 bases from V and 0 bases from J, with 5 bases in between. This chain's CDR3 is CAWSVGPNYGYTF. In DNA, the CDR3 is TGTGCCTGGAGTGTTGGACCTAACTATGGCTACACCTTC.

This chain's CDR3 is CASSFGGGTDTQYF. CDR3 in DNA: TGTGCCAGCAGCTTTGGGGGCGGCACAGATACGCAGTATTTT. The genes are TRBV5-8 and TRBJ2-3; possible D gene TRBD1, 6 bases. Germline V gives CDR1 SGHTS, CDR2 YDEGEE. V was clipped by 2 bases and J by 1 base, with 8 bases between them. The CDR3 is made up of 14 amino acids.

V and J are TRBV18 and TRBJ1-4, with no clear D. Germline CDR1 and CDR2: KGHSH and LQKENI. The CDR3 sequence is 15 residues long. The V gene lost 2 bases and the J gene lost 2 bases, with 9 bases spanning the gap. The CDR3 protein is CASSPLVGTNEKLFF. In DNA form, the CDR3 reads TGTGCCAGCTCACCATTGGTCGGTACTAATGAAAAACTGTTTTTT.

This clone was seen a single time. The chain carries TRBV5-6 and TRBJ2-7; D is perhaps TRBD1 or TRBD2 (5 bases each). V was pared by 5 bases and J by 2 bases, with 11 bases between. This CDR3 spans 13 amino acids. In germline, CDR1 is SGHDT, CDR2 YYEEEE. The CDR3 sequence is CASRGTEPYEQYF. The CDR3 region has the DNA TGTGCCAGCAGGGGGACGGAACCCTACGAGCAGTACTTC.

The CDR3 DNA follows: TGCGCCAGCAGCGAGAGACTAGCGGACTCCTACAATGAGCAGTTCTTC. Amino acid sequence: CASSERLADSYNEQFF. This chain links TRBV5-1 with TRBJ2-1, with 9 bases aligning to TRBD2. Germline lookup yields CDR1 SGHRS and CDR2 YFSETQ. The junction had 5 bases not matched to a gene; V was cut back by 4 bases and J by 0 bases. CDR3 length: 16 amino acids.

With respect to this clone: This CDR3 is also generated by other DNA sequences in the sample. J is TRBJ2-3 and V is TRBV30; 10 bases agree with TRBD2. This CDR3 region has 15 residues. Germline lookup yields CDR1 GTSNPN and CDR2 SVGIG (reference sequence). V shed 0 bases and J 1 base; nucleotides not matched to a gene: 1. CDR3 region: CAWSVGLAGTDTQYF. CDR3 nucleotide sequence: TGTGCCTGGAGTGTAGGACTAGCGGGCACAGATACGCAGTATTTT. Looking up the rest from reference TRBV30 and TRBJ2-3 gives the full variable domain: SQTIHQWPATLVQPVGSPLSLECTVEGTSNPNLYWYRQAAGRGLQLLFYSVGIGQISSEVPQNLSASRPQDRQFILSSKKLLLSDSGFYLCAWSVGLAGTDTQYFGPGTRLTVL.